Following are 5 T cell receptor beta chains from one sample sequenced in a study of regulatory T cells in long-lasting Graves disease. TCR beta libraries were built with iRepertoire HTBI primers and Arm-PCR of CDR3 regions. Each CDR3 protein is one row after TCRdb ran MiXCR on the multiplex PCR reads. The sample shows 400,000 to 500,000 distinct CDR3 sequences, about 14% of them seen only once. The time point: newly diagnosed GD, antithyroid drugs for less than 3 months. Researchers made the TCR library from RNA that was extracted from PBMCs. The sample was also reused in another study, on T cells in Graves' hyperthyroidism and ophthalmopathy.

The input for sequencing was peripheral blood mononuclear cells (PBMCs), taken at new diagnosis, from a patient treated with antithyroid drugs. These receptors were obtained from a woman in her forties or fifties with Graves disease.

This rearrangement joins TRBV5-1 to TRBJ2-7, with 9 bases fitting TRBD2. The V gene end was trimmed by 4 bases and the J gene end by 5 bases; junction bases not matched to a gene: 16. This CDR3 has 17 residues. Germline CDR1 reads SGHRS; CDR2 reads YFSETQ. The CDR3 DNA reads TGCGCCAGCAGCGCAGGACTAGCGAGAGGCCCCACCCACGAGCAGTACTTC. It yields the protein CASSAGLARGPTHEQYF.

This clonotype came up many times. The chain employs TRBV12-3 or TRBV12-4 and TRBJ2-3; the match to TRBD2 covers 8 bases. The CDR3 runs 15 residues. The V gene end was trimmed by 6 bases and the J gene end by 3 bases; junction bases not matched to a gene: 8. In DNA form, the CDR3 reads TGTGCCAGCAGCCCCAGCGGGAGAAGGACAGATACGCAGTATTTT. Encoded protein: CASSPSGRRTDTQYF.

This clonotype was counted a few times. The chain couples TRBV30 to TRBJ2-1; the match to TRBD2 covers 10 bases. The CDR3 runs 14 residues. V lost 5 bases and J lost 4; bases outside the gene matches: 5. CDR1 is GTSNPN, CDR2 SVGIG, per germline (reference sequence). The CDR3 sequence is CAWGGTSAYNEQFF. The CDR3 DNA reads as TGTGCCTGGGGGGGGACTAGCGCGTACAATGAGCAGTTCTTC.

The sample holds many counts of this clonotype. J is TRBJ2-1 and V is TRBV24-1; 7 bases fit TRBD2. The germline V gene has CDR1 KGHDR and CDR2 SFDVKD. J gave up 3 bases and V 9 bases, and 19 bases lay outside the gene matches. This CDR3 region has 18 residues. The CDR3 nucleotides are TGTGCCACCCAGTGGCGGGGAACGGAGGCGGGAGACTACAATGAGCAGTTCTTC. Its translation: CATQWRGTEAGDYNEQFF.

This clonotype was detected ten times or more. The chain links TRBV9 to TRBJ2-1; 10 bases are shared with TRBD2. Germline V gene sequence: CDR1 SGDLS, CDR2 YYNGEE. Trimming at V came to 4 bases and at J to 0 bases, leaving 7 bases not matched to a gene. The CDR3 spans 17 residues. The CDR3 DNA reads as TGTGCCAGCAGCCCCCCGGCTAGCGGGAGCTCCTACAATGAGCAGTTCTTC. This sequence encodes CASSPPASGSSYNEQFF. Complete variable domain (other parts from reference TRBV9 and TRBJ2-1): DSGVTQTPKHLITATGQRVTLRCSPRSGDLSVYWYQQSLDQGLQFLIQYYNGEERAKGNILERFSAQQFPDLHSELNLSSLELGDSALYFCASSPPASGSSYNEQFFGPGTRLTVL.